A selection of T cell receptor beta chains follows, all from one sample in a study of blood T cell repertoires in COVID-19. TCRdb's copy holds only in-frame clones and misses some; the assay was immunoSEQ multiplex PCR. The repertoire holds some 300,000 clones, around nine tenths seen once, with roughly 1.3% in the top ten. Material for sequencing was peripheral blood. The source is a man aged 65 to 85 with acute or convalescent COVID-19. Both conserved end residues are part of each CDR3.

>TRBJ2-7|TRBV5-1
CASSSGTGYAEQYF
>TRBJ1-1|TRBV7-9
CASSFGQSTEAFF
>TRBJ2-7|TRBV18
CASSPFRDRGYEQYF
>TRBJ1-4|TRBV29-1
CSAQRGNEKLFF
>TRBJ2-1|TRBV4-2
CASSHGTSGGNEQFF
>TRBJ1-5|TRBV4-2
CASSQEPQSNQPQHF
>TRBJ1-4|TRBV2
CASRVTGAATNEKLFF
>TRBJ2-1|TRBV3-1/TRBV3-2
CASSSYDSLTYNEQFF
>TRBJ2-3|TRBV6-6
CASNTPGVDTQYF
>TRBJ2-1|TRBV29-1
CSERDTYNEQFF
>TRBJ1-5|TRBV2
CASSDLSGGNQPQHF
>TRBJ2-1|TRBV19
CASSIGLRVGEQFF
>TRBJ1-5|TRBV19
CASSWETGSIGNQPQHF
>TRBJ2-7|TRBV5-1
CASSIAGGQPYEQYF
>TRBJ2-3|TRBV6-6
CASSYAAGGTDTQYF
>TRBJ1-3|TRBV6-5
CASRYRDSNSGNTIYF
>TRBJ1-4|TRBV18
CASSPSQGRDEKLFF
>TRBJ2-7|TRBV18
CASSPLDPTRGYEQYF
>TRBJ1-2|TRBV28
CASSWVQNYGYTF
>TRBJ2-6|TRBV7-2
CASSLDPAGANVLTF
>TRBJ2-1|TRBV9
CASSPTSGHTFEQFF
>TRBJ2-1|TRBV7-9
CASSFASSGEQFF
>TRBJ1-5|TRBV10-3
CAISESNGNQPQHF
>TRBJ2-2|TRBV4-3
CASSQALPGGGKTGELFF
>TRBJ2-1|TRBV25-1
CASSTGGGEQFF
>TRBJ1-5|TRBV19
CASKRADHRNQPQHF
>TRBJ1-5|TRBV7-2
CASSRWQGDQPQHF
>TRBJ2-2|TRBV3-1/TRBV3-2
CASSLGTSGGANTGELFF
>TRBJ2-2|TRBV7-2
CASSSQGGTGELFF
>TRBJ1-5|TRBV6-7
CASSSSGHDDSNQPQHF
>TRBJ2-1|TRBV6-5
CASSLGGTDEQFF
>TRBJ1-3|TRBV3-1/TRBV3-2
CASGQTGGSGNTIYF
>TRBJ1-2|TRBV2
CASTETGPPLLYGYTF
>TRBJ2-3|TRBV10-3
CAISVQTAADTQYF
>TRBJ2-5|TRBV19
CASSRTSSRETQYF
>TRBJ1-6|TRBV2
CASSPGGRGSPLHF
>TRBJ2-5|TRBV20-1
CSARSGETQYF
>TRBJ2-7|TRBV9
CASSPTAPGGSYEQYF
>TRBJ2-1|TRBV5-6
CASSLETGEREQFF
>TRBJ2-1|TRBV5-4
CASSSTSGGGDEQFF
>TRBJ2-3|TRBV28
CASSLPGRGTDTQYF
>TRBJ2-1|TRBV5-1
CASSVERGERAEQFF
>TRBJ1-6|TRBV10-1
CASTKQGTSSYNSPLHF
>TRBJ2-5|TRBV7-2
CASKRDWASETQYF
>TRBJ2-1|TRBV28
CASSSGTPFREQFF
>TRBJ2-1|TRBV6-2/TRBV6-3
CASSYLDRDNEQFF
>TRBJ2-5|TRBV3-1/TRBV3-2
CASSHPITSGQETQYF
>TRBJ2-3|TRBV7-2
CASSLQGPISDTQYF
>TRBJ2-2|TRBV7-2
CASSLMHLGISGTGELFF
>TRBJ2-5|TRBV5-4
CASSERQRLETQYF
>TRBJ1-5|TRBV27
CASSPRTGDQPQHF
>TRBJ1-1|TRBV27
CASSSGSGWDTEAFF
>TRBJ2-7|TRBV23-1
CASSPGQGADEQYF
>TRBJ2-5|TRBV4-1
CASSLSGHHQETQYF
>TRBJ2-2|TRBV9
CASSVVGTGGTGELFF
>TRBJ1-1|TRBV7-8
CASSLGAGGIGTEAFF
>TRBJ2-2|TRBV5-1
CASSPGLAENTGELFF